The present T cell receptor (beta chain) was sequenced within a study of blood T cell repertoires in COVID-19 (dated by TCRdb to the early 2020s). Concerning the study at large: Collaborator samples came from the United States, Italy and Spain and covered acute and convalescent phases of COVID-19. The prospective study material was composed of cDNA or gDNA derived from T cells, B-cell-depleted T cells, or PBMCs. The dataset comprised deeply sampled blood TCRbeta repertoires from subjects exposed to, actively infected with, or recovered from COVID-19. Samples were obtained from the ongoing ImmuneRACE study (first 160 participants) and from some 1,200 subjects provided by 6 global collaborators. Where available, HLA class I and class II types were obtained from metadata supplied by the sample provider rather than from assay-based typing. The sample metadata nearly always contained a de-identified subject ID, COVID-19 status, age in years and sex. The repertoires were released in a freely available public database intended as a resource for research on the immune response to SARS-CoV-2. What the work shows at the level of the full study, not this receptor alone: The quantity of clinical and demographic metadata differed by source and by participant and was supplied without curation.

Trimming costs V 5 bases and J 10 bases, and their ends lie 17 bases apart. CDR3 length: 13 amino acids, cysteine to phenylalanine. Only CDR3 DNA is held: 39 bases, read in frame from base 1. The CDR1 and CDR2 encoded by the germline V gene (reference sequence) are SEHNR and FQNEAQ. As regards this clone: Its antigen remains unidentified. Nothing much larger sits one base from this clone, and base qualities are not available.

TCRbeta CDR3 regions were amplified from genomic DNA by means of the immunoSEQ Assay, a bias-controlled multiplex PCR. Concerning the study's data processing: The number of nucleated cells in each sample was estimated from the amplification of reference gene primers within the assay. To quantify the absolute abundance of each unique TCRbeta CDR3 rearrangement, sequence reads were collapsed and filtered. For each sample, productive Simpson clonality was calculated by taking the square root of Simpson's diversity index across productive rearrangements. TCRdb mirrors the immuneACCESS table, restricted to in-frame sequences. Some clones are absent from its copies; in checked studies, under half trace to an unresolved V gene, and the reason for the others is unknown. V, J and clone size derive from that table, while D and trimming were established from the DNA sequence. The sample has roughly 410,000 clones on record, around 87% of them singletons. Of the sample, about 2% is held by the ten largest clones.

In Seattle, one collaborating source enrolled patients while the infection was active and tracked those patients longitudinally over the course of disease. Each collaborating institution followed its own protocols to collect whole blood in K2EDTA tubes. For TCRbeta analysis, collaborators shipped samples as frozen whole blood, isolated PBMCs, or DNA extracted from either of those sample types. Sequenced input: peripheral blood. The V gene is TRBV7-9 and the J gene is TRBJ1-1; the D gene is perhaps TRBD1, from 6 matching bases. The clonotype comes from a woman aged 55-69 years with COVID-19, enrolled during active disease. The base sequence is TGTGCCAGCAGCGCGTACAGGGATTCAGGAGCTTTCTTT. Protein translation: CASSAYRDSGAFF.